This T cell receptor (beta chain) is drawn from a study of cytomegalovirus exposure and HLA in healthy donors. Study observations and caveats: Both high specificity and high sensitivity reportedly marked the classifier's diagnosis of cytomegalovirus status. Cytomegalovirus-associated status was assigned to about 180 TCR beta chains.

V gave up 5 bases and J gave up 10 bases; unmatched junction bases: 6. The CDR3 length is 13 residues. Germline-derived CDR1 and CDR2 are LNHDA and SQIVND (reference sequence). As for this clone: The antigen is undetermined.

Data came from immunoSEQ multiplex PCR; TCRdb stores just in-frame clones and leaves some out. The sample has tens of thousands of clones; roughly 94% are singletons. The sequencing input was PBMCs. This receptor was obtained from a man younger than 35 in good health and CMV-seropositive. The rearrangement links TRBV19 to TRBJ2-1, with 9 positions matching TRBD1. The CDR3 here is CASSSGTGSEQFF. In DNA, the CDR3 is TGTGCCAGTAGTTCCGGGACAGGGAGCGAGCAGTTCTTC.